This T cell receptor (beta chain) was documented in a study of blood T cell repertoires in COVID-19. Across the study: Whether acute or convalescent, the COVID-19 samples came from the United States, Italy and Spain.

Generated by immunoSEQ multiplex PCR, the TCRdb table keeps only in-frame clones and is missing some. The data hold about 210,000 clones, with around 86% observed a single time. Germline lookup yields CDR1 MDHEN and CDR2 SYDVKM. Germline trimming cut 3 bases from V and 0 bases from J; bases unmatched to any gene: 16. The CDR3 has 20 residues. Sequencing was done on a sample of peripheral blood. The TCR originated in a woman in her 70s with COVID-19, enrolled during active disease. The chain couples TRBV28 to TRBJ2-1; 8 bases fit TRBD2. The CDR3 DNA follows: TGTGCCAGCAGTTTCCAACTGGGACTAGTGGTGCTGGGCTCCTACAATGAGCAGTTCTTC. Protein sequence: CASSFQLGLVVLGSYNEQFF. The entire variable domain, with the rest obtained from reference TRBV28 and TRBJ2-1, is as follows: DVKVTQSSRYLVKRTGEKVFLECVQDMDHENMFWYRQDPGLGLRLIYFSYDVKMKEKGDIPEGYSVSREKKERFSLILESASTNQTSMYLCASSFQLGLVVLGSYNEQFFGPGTRLTVL.